These 8 T cell receptor beta chains came from one sample sequenced in a study of shared clonotypes between healthy human individuals. Assay used: immunoSEQ multiplex PCR; TCRdb lists only in-frame clones, some missing. The data show a few hundred thousand clones, almost 97% seen once. Sequenced material: naive CD4+ T cells sorted from blood. The subset denotes: CD45RA+ positively selected. These receptors were collected from a woman in her 30s in good health.

This sequence joins TRBV7-9 and TRBJ2-7; 12 bases fit TRBD1. Trimming took 1 base from V and 5 from J; bases not matched to a gene: 6. Germline V gives CDR1 SEHNR, CDR2 FQNEAQ (reference sequence). The CDR3 contains 16 residues. Here the CDR3 reads CASSLGGGTGGHEQYF. The CDR3 DNA reads TGTGCCAGCAGCTTAGGAGGTGGGACAGGGGGCCACGAGCAGTACTTC.

The gene calls are TRBV30 and TRBJ2-7; either TRBD1 or TRBD2 may fit D (5 bases each). With 0 bases removed from V and 9 bases from J, the gap between germline ends came to 12 bases. Germline values: CDR1 GTSNPN, CDR2 SVGIG (reference sequence). This CDR3 region has 12 residues. For the CDR3, the DNA is TGTGCCTGGAGTGTACCCGGGGCGCGGCAGTACTTC. Its translation: CAWSVPGARQYF.

The V gene is TRBV13, the J gene TRBJ2-7; D remains ambiguous. The CDR3 is 13 residues long. The V end lost 2 bases, the J end lost 2 bases, and 7 bases lay between the germline ends. Germline-derived CDR1 and CDR2 are PRHDT and FYEKMQ (reference sequence). The CDR3 nucleotides read TGTGCCAGCAGCTTACGACGGCCCTACGAGCAGTACTTC. It yields the protein CASSLRRPYEQYF.

This sequence joins TRBV27 and TRBJ1-5, with D perhaps TRBD1 (5 bases). The CDR3 consists of 15 residues. Germline V gene data show CDR1 as MNHEY and CDR2 as SMNVEV (reference sequence). V lost 6 bases and J 0 bases, leaving 12 bases between the germline ends. In DNA form, the CDR3 reads TGTGCCAGCAGCCCCGGGACGGATAGCAATCAGCCCCAGCATTTT. This encodes CASSPGTDSNQPQHF.

The chain carries TRBV28 and TRBJ2-1; D is uncertain. V lost 2 bases and J 8 bases, leaving 10 bases between the germline ends. Germline assignment: CDR1 MDHEN and CDR2 SYDVKM. CDR3 length equals 13 residues. This CDR3 is CASSLDQVDEQFF. DNA for the CDR3: TGTGCCAGCAGTTTAGACCAGGTCGATGAGCAGTTCTTC.

The CDR3 sequence is CSVFQSAYNEQFF. CDR3 nucleotide sequence: TGCAGCGTATTCCAGTCAGCCTACAATGAGCAGTTCTTC. The chain uses TRBV29-1 and TRBJ2-1; D call uncertain. CDR3 length equals 13 residues. Between the trimmed V and J ends, which lost 6 bases and 2 bases, there was a span of 11 bases. Germline-derived CDR1 and CDR2 are SQVTM and ANQGSEA.

This chain joins TRBV5-4 and TRBJ2-1; a possible D gene is TRBD2 (7 bases). Germline CDR1 reads SGHNT; CDR2 reads YYREEE (reference sequence). V lost 4 bases and J 5 bases, leaving 19 bases between the germline ends. The CDR3 runs to 16 residues. CDR3 coding DNA: TGTGCCAGCAGCCCCTGGGGGGGCGTTTACAACAATGAGCAGTTCTTC. Protein product: CASSPWGGVYNNEQFF.

This clone came up once. The J gene is TRBJ1-5, the V gene TRBV4-1; 7 bases map to TRBD1. CDR3 length equals 16 residues. V was pared by 0 bases and J by 2 bases, with 4 bases of the junction left unmatched. Germline loops: CDR1 MGHRA, CDR2 YSYEKL. The CDR3 protein is CASSQEFTGGNQPQHF. In DNA, the CDR3 is TGCGCCAGCAGCCAAGAATTTACAGGGGGCAATCAGCCCCAGCATTTT.